This entry lists 5 T cell receptor beta chains sequenced from one sample in a study of cytomegalovirus exposure and HLA in healthy donors. Both 60 Vbeta primers and 13 Jbeta primers went into the PCR. Assay: immunoSEQ multiplex PCR; the TCRdb copy retains only in-frame clones and omits some. Of 55,000 to 65,000 clones in the sample, around 83% were seen once. The sample taken for sequencing was PBMCs. These TCRs come from a human donor in good health.

V is TRBV7-2 and J is TRBJ2-1; 8 bases match TRBD2. The CDR3 covers 17 residues. Germline V CDR1 and CDR2: SGHTA, FQGNSA. J was trimmed by 0 bases and V by 1 base; bases with no gene match: 5. The chain's CDR3 is CASSLVSGGDSYNEQFF. The CDR3 DNA is TGTGCCAGCAGCTTAGTCTCGGGGGGGGACTCCTACAATGAGCAGTTCTTC.

This sequence joins TRBV5-1 and TRBJ2-2; D is perhaps TRBD2 (6 bases). Per germline, CDR1 SGHRS and CDR2 YFSETQ. The ends were cut back, 0 bases at V and 5 bases at J, with 23 bases in the middle. The CDR3 runs to 19 residues. The CDR3 protein is CASSLEGGGVISFTGELFF. The CDR3 DNA reads as TGCGCCAGCAGCTTGGAAGGCGGAGGGGTAATCAGTTTTACCGGGGAGCTGTTTTTT.

This clone has a handful of counts. V gene TRBV7-2 combines with J gene TRBJ2-3; 14 positions match TRBD2. CDR1 SGHTA and CDR2 FQGNSA come from the germline V gene. The CDR3 sequence is 16 residues long. The trim removed 5 bases at V and 4 bases at J, leaving 5 bases unmatched. In DNA form, the CDR3 reads TGTGCCAGCAGCCGTGGACTAGCGGGGGGTGCAGATACGCAGTATTTT. Its translation: CASSRGLAGGADTQYF. The full variable domain, rest sourced from reference TRBV7-2 and TRBJ2-3, is GAGVSQSPSNKVTEKGKDVELRCDPISGHTALYWYRQSLGQGLEFLIYFQGNSAPDKSGLPSDRFSAERTGGSVSTLTIQRTQQEDSAVYLCASSRGLAGGADTQYFGPGTRLTVL.

This chain uses TRBV6-4 with TRBJ2-2; TRBD1 matches at 9 bases. The junction had 11 bases not matched to a gene; V was cut back by 9 bases and J by 6 bases. The CDR3 contains 15 residues. Germline V CDR1 and CDR2: MRHNA, SNTAGT. The CDR3 DNA follows: TGTGCCAGTCCACAGGGGGCGCAGGTCTCCGGGGAGCTGTTTTTT. It codes for CASPQGAQVSGELFF.

A few counts support this clone. The chain couples TRBV7-9 to TRBJ1-2; D call uncertain. Germline V CDR1 and CDR2: SEHNR, FQNEAQ (reference sequence). V dropped 1 base and J dropped 1 base, with 4 bases sitting between them. The CDR3 loop spans 13 amino acids. The CDR3 is CASSLDINYGYTF. CDR3 bases: TGTGCCAGCAGCTTAGATATTAACTATGGCTACACCTTC.